One sample yielded the 6 T cell receptor beta chains listed below, sequenced in a study of blood T cells in healthy people across ages. Through a sample-barcoded 5' primer and a J-beta primer mix, a second PCR was run for roughly 7 to 12 cycles. TCRdb used MiXCR to reprocess the 5' RACE reads, holding one entry per CDR3 protein. Of around 1,100,000 distinct CDR3 sequences in the sample, around two fifths were seen once. What was sequenced was blood. Source of these receptors: a man aged 18 to 30 in good health.

This chain links TRBV4-1 with TRBJ1-4; perhaps TRBD1 as D (6 bases). Germline V lookup: CDR1 MGHRA, CDR2 YSYEKL. The CDR3 is 16 amino acids. Trimming took 4 bases from V and 8 from J, leaving 20 bases between them. CDR3 DNA: TGCGCCAGCAGCCCACCCCGAGGCAGGGGTGGCGAAAAACTGTTTTTT. Translating gives CASSPPRGRGGEKLFF.

The genes are TRBV15 and TRBJ2-7, with D unclear. Looked up from germline, CDR1 is LNHNV and CDR2 is YYDKDF (reference sequence). Trimming took off 3 bases at V and 0 bases at J, with 18 bases between the two ends. This CDR3 is built from 17 residues. As DNA, the CDR3 is TGTGCCACCAGCAGTACAAAAACTCGTAAAAGCTCCTACGAGCAGTACTTC. Translating gives CATSSTKTRKSSYEQYF.

V gene TRBV4-3 combines with J gene TRBJ1-2; D remains ambiguous. Germline CDR1 and CDR2: LGHNA and YSLEER. Trimming took off 2 bases at V and 0 bases at J, with 13 bases between the two ends. This CDR3 has 16 amino acids. CDR3 amino acids: CASSQSDGEANYGYTF. CDR3 DNA sequence: TGCGCCAGCAGCCAAAGTGACGGAGAAGCTAACTATGGCTACACCTTC.

The gene calls are TRBV3-1 and TRBJ1-2, with TRBD1 as a possible D gene (5 bases). The V end was cut by 1 base, the J end by 7 bases, with 10 bases between. Germline assignment: CDR1 LGHDT and CDR2 YNNKEL (reference sequence). The CDR3 consists of 13 residues. CDR3 coding DNA: TGTGCCAGCAGCCAAGGCTCTCAGGGTGGCTACACCTTC. Translating gives CASSQGSQGGYTF. Drawing the rest from reference TRBV3-1 and TRBJ1-2, the complete variable domain is DTAVSQTPKYLVTQMGNDKSIKCEQNLGHDTMYWYKQDSKKFLKIMFSYNNKELIINETVPNRFSPKSPDKAHLNLHINSLELGDSAVYFCASSQGSQGGYTFGSGTRLTVV.

A few counts support this clonotype. V and J are TRBV4-1 and TRBJ2-1; D is undetermined. The CDR3 is made up of 16 amino acids. Germline-derived CDR1 and CDR2 are MGHRA and YSYEKL. V gave up 0 bases and J gave up 0 bases, with 9 bases separating them. CDR3 protein: CASSQDMVSSYNEQFF. In DNA form, the CDR3 reads TGCGCCAGCAGCCAAGATATGGTAAGCTCCTACAATGAGCAGTTCTTC.

This clonotype came up a few times. The rearrangement joins TRBV12-3 or TRBV12-4 to TRBJ1-5, with TRBD1 matching 10 bases. With 6 bases clipped from V and 6 bases from J, the junction kept 8 bases outside the gene matches. CDR3 length: 15 amino acids. CDR3 sequence reads: CASSPDRGRGQPQHF. The CDR3 DNA reads as TGTGCCAGCAGCCCAGACAGGGGGCGAGGTCAGCCCCAGCATTTT.